Below, 8 T cell receptor beta chains from the same sample are listed, as sequenced in a study of T cell clonality in common variable immunodeficiency. Using immunoSEQ multiplex PCR, the repertoire was profiled, and TCRdb retains in-frame clones only, with some absent. There are about 35,000 clones in the sample, none observed a single time. The specimen was peripheral blood mononuclear cells. Every receptor here comes from a person aged 18 to 70 in good health.

This clone was seen at least ten times. The CDR3 is cut off 3 residues early in the read; its end comes from the germline J gene. The chain uses TRBV29-1 and TRBJ2-5, with TRBD2 matching over 12 bases. Germline CDR1 SQVTM, CDR2 ANQGSEA. V gave up 8 bases and J gave up 1 base; unmatched junction bases: 2. CDR3 length: 13 amino acids. Partial CDR3 DNA: TGCAGCCTAGCGGGAGGGCCCCAAGAGACC. Amino acid sequence: CSLAGGPQET. The whole CDR3 region reads CSLAGGPQETQYF.

This clone was counted at least ten times. Read data end 3 residues before the CDR3 end; the end is taken from the germline J gene. The chain employs TRBV4-1 and TRBJ2-7, with 12 bases identical to TRBD2. CDR1 and CDR2 (germline): MGHRA, YSYEKL. CDR3 length equals 16 residues. Trimming at V came to 4 bases and at J to 4 bases, leaving 8 bases not matched to a gene. Partial CDR3 DNA: TGCGCCAGCAGCCCGCTACCACTAGCGGGAGGATACGAG. It yields the protein CASSPLPLAGGYE. The full CDR3 is CASSPLPLAGGYEQYF.

This clone has at least ten counts. The sequence runs out 3 residues before the end of the CDR3; the remainder is reconstructed from the germline J gene. The genes are TRBV20-1 and TRBJ2-3; D ambiguous. The CDR3 consists of 13 residues. The V gene's germline CDR1 is DFQATT and CDR2 SNEGSKA (reference sequence). V lost 3 bases and J lost 5, with 12 bases in between. CDR3 amino acids: CSARVVSRDTQYF. Partial CDR3 DNA: TGCAGTGCTAGGGTGGTGTCTAGAGATACG.

In this sample, this clone turned up many times. The read is 3 residues too short to cover the CDR3 end, so that end is filled in from the germline J gene. The genes are TRBV23-1 and TRBJ2-2, with D tentatively TRBD1 (6 bases). TRBV23-1 qualifies as an ORF whose function is uncertain. V lost 0 bases and J 7 bases, leaving 15 bases between the germline ends. The CDR3 totals 16 residues. Partial CDR3 DNA: TGCGCCAGCAGTCAATCTCGGGCAGGGGTCCACGGGGAG. This codes for CASSQSRAGVHGE. The CDR3 as a whole reads CASSQSRAGVHGELFF.

This clone was seen at least ten times. The CDR3 end lies 3 residues beyond the end of the read and is filled in from the germline J gene. The genes are TRBV5-1 and TRBJ2-5; D remains ambiguous. CDR1 and CDR2 (germline): SGHRS, YFSETQ. The CDR3 is 13 residues long. Trimming took 7 bases from V and 5 from J, leaving 15 bases between them. CDR3 bases read: TGCGCCAGCTCGGCCCCCGGGTTCGAGACC. It translates to CASSAPGFET. The whole CDR3 reads CASSAPGFETQYF.

At least ten counts were recorded for this clone. The read falls 3 residues short of the CDR3 end, and the missing part is taken from the germline J gene. The V gene is TRBV7-8, the J gene TRBJ1-3; D possibly corresponds to TRBD1 (5 bases). Germline lookup yields CDR1 SGHVS and CDR2 FQNEAQ. Trimming left V 3 bases short and J 0 bases short, with 18 bases between. The CDR3 has 18 residues. The CDR3 is CASSFGAGTVSSGNTIYF. CDR3 DNA, as far as it was read: TGTGCCAGCAGCTTCGGGGCAGGGACTGTTAGCTCTGGAAACACC.

In its sample, this clone was seen many times. CDR3 DNA, as far as it was read: TGTGCCAGTACCGCAGGACTAGCGGGAGGCCACCGGGGCGGGGAG. The encoded protein is CASTAGLAGGHRGGE. The entire CDR3 sequence reads CASTAGLAGGHRGGELFF. This sequence joins TRBV19 and TRBJ2-2, with 14 bases lining up with TRBD2. The read terminates 3 residues ahead of where the CDR3 ends, so the germline J gene completes it. J gave up 7 bases and V 7 bases, and 14 bases lay outside the gene matches. There are 18 residues in the CDR3. Germline values: CDR1 LNHDA, CDR2 SQIVND (reference sequence).

This clone appeared many times. The observed sequence ends 3 residues before the CDR3 terminus, with the missing tail filled in from the germline J gene. The V and J genes are TRBV5-1 and TRBJ2-3; TRBD1 matches at 7 bases. Germline values: CDR1 SGHRS, CDR2 YFSETQ. This CDR3 contains 14 residues. J lost 6 bases, V lost 3 bases, and 7 bases had no gene match. Here the CDR3 reads CASSSQGTGDTQYF. Partial CDR3 DNA: TGCGCCAGCAGCTCACAGGGGACGGGGGATACG.